One sample yielded the 2 T cell receptor beta chains listed below, sequenced in a study of CXCR3-negative and CXCR3-positive naive CD8 T cells. The study, taken as a whole, reports: Higher TRB CDR3 hydrophobicity marked CXCR3-positive naive cells relative to CXCR3-negative naive cells.

Their cognate antigens are unknown. Each TRB cDNA library was prepared by 5' RACE (with UMI labels). Reanalyzing the 5' RACE reads, TCRdb keeps one entry per CDR3 protein, without DNA. This table holds about 130,000 distinct CDR3 sequences. The sequencing input was naive CXCR3+ CD8+ T cells from blood. Subset specified: CD45RO-CCR7+CD27+CD95- naive CD8+ T cells expressing CXCR3 (TNR3+). These receptors all come from a human donor in good health. Some clones in this sample may be carry-over from other donors' samples.

V usage is TRBV9 and J usage is TRBJ2-7; checking the TCRdb D call of TRBD1 is not possible without DNA. This CDR3 spans 15 amino acids. CDR1 SGDLS and CDR2 YYNGEE come from the germline V gene. CDR3 residues: CASSPLATGGREQYF.

J is TRBJ2-3 and V is TRBV7-3; TCRdb gives TRBD2 as the D gene, but with no DNA this cannot be confirmed. The CDR3 has 15 residues. Germline lookup yields CDR1 SGHTA and CDR2 FQGTGA. CDR3: CASSWLAGEGDTQYF.